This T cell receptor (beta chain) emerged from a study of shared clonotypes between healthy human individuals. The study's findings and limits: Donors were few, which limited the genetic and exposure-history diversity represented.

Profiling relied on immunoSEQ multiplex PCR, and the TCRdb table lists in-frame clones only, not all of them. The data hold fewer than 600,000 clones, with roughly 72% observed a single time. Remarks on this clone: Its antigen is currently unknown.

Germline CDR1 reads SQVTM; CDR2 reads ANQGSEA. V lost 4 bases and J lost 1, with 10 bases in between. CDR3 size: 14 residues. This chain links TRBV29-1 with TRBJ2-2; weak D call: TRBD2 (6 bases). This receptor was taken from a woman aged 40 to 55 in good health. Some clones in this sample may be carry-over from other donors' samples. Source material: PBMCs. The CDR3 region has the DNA TGCAGCGTTGTAGGAGGGGTGAACACCGGGGAGCTGTTTTTT. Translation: CSVVGGVNTGELFF.